This T cell receptor beta chain was recovered during a study of blood T cell repertoires in COVID-19. As processed by the authors: Quantification of nucleated cells was approximated via reference gene primer amplification. Measured with immunoSEQ multiplex PCR; TCRdb has only the in-frame clones, and not every one. V, J and clone size reflect that table, while D and trimming were determined from the DNA. There are 250,000 to 300,000 clones in the sample; 86% occur only once, and about 4% lies in the top ten. Trimming cost V 4 bases and J 0 bases; bases outside gene matches: 4. Germline CDR1 and CDR2: SGHNT and YYREEE (reference sequence). The CDR3 runs 15 residues.

Sequencing was performed on peripheral blood. The genes are TRBV5-4 and TRBJ2-5, with TRBD1 matching 9 bases. This clonotype was sampled from a young man with active or convalescent COVID-19. The CDR3 region has the DNA TGTGCCAGCAGCGAGAGGGACAGGGACCAAGAGACCCAGTACTTC. Translating it yields CASSERDRDQETQYF. Complete variable domain (other parts from reference TRBV5-4 and TRBJ2-5): ETGVTQSPTHLIKTRGQQVTLRCSSQSGHNTVSWYQQALGQGPQFIFQYYREEENGRGNFPPRFSGLQFPNYSSELNVNALELDDSALYLCASSERDRDQETQYFGPGTRLLVL.